A selection of T cell receptor beta chains follows, all from one sample in a study of OX40 agonist ivuxolimab in advanced cancers. The data were produced by immunoSEQ multiplex PCR, yet TCRdb's version contains in-frame clones alone and is incomplete. The data contain under 85,000 clones, 87% of them singletons. The sample here was CD4+ or CD8+ T cells sorted from blood, taken in a trial of the OX40 agonist ivuxolimab. The receptor source for this set is an adult with an advanced solid tumor such as melanoma, head and neck, liver or kidney cancer. Each CDR3 is given with its conserved first and last residue. A D gene is named only where the DNA matches it firmly. Not every row has a clone size; where given, it reads once, few, many or a size class.

TGTGCCAGCAGCTTAGGAGCGGCCAGCGGGCGAGCGGGGTACAATGAGCAGTTCTTC | CASSLGAASGRAGYNEQFF | TRBD2 | . | TRBJ2-1 | TRBV7-3
TGTGCCAGCAGTTTTCCCCCGAGGGGCTCCTACCACACAGATACGCAGTATTTT | CASSFPPRGSYHTDTQYF | . | . | TRBJ2-3 | TRBV27
TGTGCCAGCCGGGACAGGCGGACCATTCAGTACTTC | CASRDRRTIQYF | TRBD1 | . | TRBJ2-4 | TRBV19
TGTGCCAGTAGTATGGGTCGGCGACAAAATCAGCCCCAGCATTTT | CASSMGRRQNQPQHF | . | . | TRBJ1-5 | TRBV19
TGTGCCACCGGAGACAGGGTCTCTGGAAACACCATATATTTT | CATGDRVSGNTIYF | TRBD1 | . | TRBJ1-3 | TRBV10-3
TGTGCCAGCAGCTTGGAGGGACAGGGTGGCACCGGGGAGCTGTTTTTT | CASSLEGQGGTGELFF | TRBD1 | . | TRBJ2-2 | TRBV5-5
TGCGCCAGCCCCCGGCGGACTACCTCGGCGGACAATGAGCAGTTCTTC | CASPRRTTSADNEQFF | . | . | TRBJ2-1 | TRBV10-1
TGTGCCAGCAGTCCCACGTCTACTAGCGGGGTTCCTTTAGCCAAAAACATTCAGTACTTC | CASSPTSTSGVPLAKNIQYF | TRBD2 | . | TRBJ2-4 | TRBV27
TGTGCCAGCAGCTTGAGGACTAGCGGGAGATCAGAGACCCAGTACTTC | CASSLRTSGRSETQYF | TRBD2 | once | TRBJ2-5 | TRBV5-5
TGTGCCAGCAGCTCTTCTAGCGGGAGGGCCGGTAGCTACGAGCAGTACTTC | CASSSSSGRAGSYEQYF | TRBD2 | . | TRBJ2-7 | TRBV11-2
TGTGCCAGCAGTGAAACTACATACACCGGGGAGCTGTTTTTT | CASSETTYTGELFF | . | . | TRBJ2-2 | TRBV2
TGCGCCAGCAGCACCCCGGGACAGGTCTTATTTTATGGCTACACCTTC | CASSTPGQVLFYGYTF | TRBD1 | . | TRBJ1-2 | TRBV4-1
TGTGCCAGCTCACCACAGCAGGGTGCGGAGACCCAGTACTTC | CASSPQQGAETQYF | . | once | TRBJ2-5 | TRBV18